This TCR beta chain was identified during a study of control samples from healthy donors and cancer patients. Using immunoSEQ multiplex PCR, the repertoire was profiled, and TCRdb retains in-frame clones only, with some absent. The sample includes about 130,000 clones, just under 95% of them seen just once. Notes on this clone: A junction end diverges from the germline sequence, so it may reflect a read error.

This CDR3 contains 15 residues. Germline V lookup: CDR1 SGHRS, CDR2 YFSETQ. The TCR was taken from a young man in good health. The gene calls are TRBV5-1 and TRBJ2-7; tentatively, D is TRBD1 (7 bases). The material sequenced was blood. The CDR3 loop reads CARSVFWGQGGEQYF. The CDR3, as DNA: TGCGCCCGCAGCGTCTTTTGGGGGCAGGGGGGCGAGCAGTACTTC.